This TCR beta chain was observed in a study of blood T cell repertoires in COVID-19. At the level of the study: Specimens from acute and convalescent COVID-19 originated in the United States, Italy and Spain. T cells, B-cell-depleted T cells, or PBMCs supplied cDNA or gDNA.

Original methodology: The authors estimated nucleated cell counts from reference gene primer amplification. Clones were sequenced by immunoSEQ multiplex PCR, and TCRdb holds only the in-frame ones, with some missing. V, J and clone size are taken as reported in that table, and D and trimming were inferred from the DNA itself. This table has 200,000 to 250,000 clones, under 90% appearing once. CDR1 and CDR2 from the germline V gene are SGDLS and YYNGEE. The CDR3 extends over 16 amino acids. V was clipped by 2 bases and J by 7 bases; unmatched bases: 9. This sequence joins TRBV9 and TRBJ1-6, with TRBD1 identical over 7 bases. The sequencing sample was made of peripheral blood. This TCR derives from an elderly woman with acute or convalescent COVID-19. The chain's CDR3 is CASSVGPGGENSPLHF. CDR3 bases: TGTGCCAGCAGCGTCGGACCAGGGGGAGAAAATTCACCCCTCCACTTT.